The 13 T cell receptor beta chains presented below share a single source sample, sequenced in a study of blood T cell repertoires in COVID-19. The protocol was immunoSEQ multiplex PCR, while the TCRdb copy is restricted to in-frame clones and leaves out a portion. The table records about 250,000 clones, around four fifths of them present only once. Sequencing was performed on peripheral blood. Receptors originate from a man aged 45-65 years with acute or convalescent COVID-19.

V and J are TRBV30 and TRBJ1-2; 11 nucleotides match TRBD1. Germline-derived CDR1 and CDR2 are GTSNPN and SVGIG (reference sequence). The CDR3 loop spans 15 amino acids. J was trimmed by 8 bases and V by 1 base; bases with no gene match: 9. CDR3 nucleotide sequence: TGTGCCTGGAGTGCCAGGACAGGGGGCAGGAAAGGCTACACCTTC. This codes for CAWSARTGGRKGYTF.

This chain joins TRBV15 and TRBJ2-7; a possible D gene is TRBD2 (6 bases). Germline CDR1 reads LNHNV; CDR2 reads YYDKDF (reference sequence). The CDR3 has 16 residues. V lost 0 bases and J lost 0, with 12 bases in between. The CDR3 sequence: CATSRDPSAYSYEQYF. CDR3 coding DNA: TGTGCCACCAGCAGAGATCCTAGCGCGTACTCCTACGAGCAGTACTTC. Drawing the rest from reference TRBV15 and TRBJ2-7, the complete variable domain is DAMVIQNPRYQVTQFGKPVTLSCSQTLNHNVMYWYQQKSSQAPKLLFHYYDKDFNNEADTPDNFQSRRPNTSFCFLDIRSPGLGDTAMYLCATSRDPSAYSYEQYFGPGTRLTVT.

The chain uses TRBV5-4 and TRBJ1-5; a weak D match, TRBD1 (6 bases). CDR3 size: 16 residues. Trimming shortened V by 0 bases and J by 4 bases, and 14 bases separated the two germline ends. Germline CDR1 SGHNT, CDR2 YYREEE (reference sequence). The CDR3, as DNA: TGTGCCAGCAGCTTGGGGGCCCCAGGGGAGAATCAGCCCCAGCATTTT. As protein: CASSLGAPGENQPQHF.

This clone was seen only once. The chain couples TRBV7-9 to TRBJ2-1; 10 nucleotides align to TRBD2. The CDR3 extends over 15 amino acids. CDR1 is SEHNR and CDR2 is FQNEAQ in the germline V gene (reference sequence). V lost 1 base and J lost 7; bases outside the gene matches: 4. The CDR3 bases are TGTGCCAGCAGCTTAGTGCCTAGCGGGGGTAATGAGCAGTTCTTC. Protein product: CASSLVPSGGNEQFF.

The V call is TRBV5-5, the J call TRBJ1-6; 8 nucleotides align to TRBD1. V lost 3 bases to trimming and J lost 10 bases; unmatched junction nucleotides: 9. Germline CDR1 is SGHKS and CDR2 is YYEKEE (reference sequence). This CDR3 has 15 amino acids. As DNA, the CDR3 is TGTGCCAGCAGCTCAGGGGGCTCGTCTGCATCACCCCTCCACTTT. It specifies CASSSGGSSASPLHF.

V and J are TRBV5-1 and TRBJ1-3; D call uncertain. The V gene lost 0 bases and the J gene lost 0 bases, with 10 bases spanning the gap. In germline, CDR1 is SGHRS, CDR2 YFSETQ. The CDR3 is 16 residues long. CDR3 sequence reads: CASSLAWASSGNTIYF. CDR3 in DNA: TGCGCCAGCAGCTTGGCCTGGGCAAGCTCTGGAAACACCATATATTTT.

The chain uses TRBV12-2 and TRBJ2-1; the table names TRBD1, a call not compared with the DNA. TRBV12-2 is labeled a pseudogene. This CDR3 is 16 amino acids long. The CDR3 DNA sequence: TGTGCAAGTCGCTTAGCGACAGGGGAAGGGGGGGATGAGCAGTTCTTC. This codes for CASRLATGEGGDEQFF.

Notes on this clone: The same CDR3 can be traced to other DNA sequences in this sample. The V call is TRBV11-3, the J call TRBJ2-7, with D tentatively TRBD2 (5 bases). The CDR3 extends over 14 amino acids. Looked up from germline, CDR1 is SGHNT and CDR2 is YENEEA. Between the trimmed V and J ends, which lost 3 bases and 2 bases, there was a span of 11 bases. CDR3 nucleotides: TGTGCCAGCAGCTTGGGCCGGGGAACCTACGAGCAGTACTTC. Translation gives CASSLGRGTYEQYF.

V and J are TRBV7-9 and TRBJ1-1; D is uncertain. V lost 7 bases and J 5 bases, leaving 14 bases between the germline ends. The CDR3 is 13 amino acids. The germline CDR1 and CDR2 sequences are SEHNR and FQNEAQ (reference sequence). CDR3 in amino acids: CASIIMGDTEAFF. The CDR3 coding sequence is TGTGCCAGCATCATCATGGGAGATACTGAAGCTTTCTTT.

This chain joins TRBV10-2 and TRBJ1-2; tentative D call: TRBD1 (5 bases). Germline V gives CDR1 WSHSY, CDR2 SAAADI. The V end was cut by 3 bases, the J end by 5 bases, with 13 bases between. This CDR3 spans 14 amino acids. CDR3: CASSDDSSTYGYTF. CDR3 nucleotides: TGCGCCAGCAGTGATGACAGCTCCACTTATGGCTACACCTTC.

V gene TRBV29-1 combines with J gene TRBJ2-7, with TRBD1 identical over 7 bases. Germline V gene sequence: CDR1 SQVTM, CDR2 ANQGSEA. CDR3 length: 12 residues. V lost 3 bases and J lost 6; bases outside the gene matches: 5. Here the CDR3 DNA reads TGCAGCGTTGAGGACAGGCCCTTCGAGCAGTACTTC. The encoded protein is CSVEDRPFEQYF.

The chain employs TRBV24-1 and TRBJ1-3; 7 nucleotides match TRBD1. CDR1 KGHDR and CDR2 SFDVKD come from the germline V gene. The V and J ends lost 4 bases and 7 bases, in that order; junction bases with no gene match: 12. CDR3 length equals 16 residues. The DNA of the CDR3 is TGTGCCACCAGTGACCCCGGACAGGAGGGGAAGAACACCATATATTTT. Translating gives CATSDPGQEGKNTIYF.

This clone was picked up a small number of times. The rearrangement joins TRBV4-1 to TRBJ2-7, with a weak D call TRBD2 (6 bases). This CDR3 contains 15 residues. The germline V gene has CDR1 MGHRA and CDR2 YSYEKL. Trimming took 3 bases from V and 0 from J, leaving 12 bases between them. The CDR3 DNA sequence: TGCGCCAGCAGCCACATCGGGGGAAGCTCCTACGAGCAGTACTTC. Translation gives CASSHIGGSSYEQYF.